These 6 T cell receptor beta chains were all obtained from the same sample, sequenced in a study of tumor and adjacent non-tumor tissue in lung cancer (dated by TCRdb to the late 2010s). Bulk unsorted tissue served as the source for RNA extraction, and RNA quality was assessed using a NanoDrop ND-1000 and an Agilent 2100. The normal lung samples consisted of distant non-tumor tissue collected more than 3 cm from the tumor edge. The method behind the library was multiplex PCR. Sequencing used an Illumina HiSeq 2500. TCRbeta libraries were constructed through three rounds of nested PCR with primers (Table S4) according to protocols modified from ARM-PCR. TCRdb reprocessed the public reads (quality trimming at Q25 with fastp, clone calling with MiXCR) and kept in-frame beta chains. Merged by CDR3 protein, the rows form single entries marked with the most common genes and DNA. Counted in this sample were 48,000 or so distinct CDR3 sequences; less than 70% of them appeared once. The biggest ten clones account for about 32% of the sample.

Sequencing was carried out using distant non-tumor lung tissue. The receptors come from an older woman with non-small cell lung cancer.

The V call is TRBV5-1, the J call TRBJ2-5; D might be TRBD1 (5 bases). This CDR3 has 12 amino acids. V was pared by 4 bases and J by 2 bases, with 6 bases between. Germline CDR1 is SGHRS and CDR2 is YFSETQ. The CDR3 DNA reads TGCGCCAGCAGCACAGGACAAGAGACCCAGTACTTC. Translation gives CASSTGQETQYF.

About this clonotype itself: One end of the junction varies from germline; a read error may be responsible. This chain links TRBV29-1 with TRBJ2-1; D not resolved. The CDR3 has 14 residues. CDR1 is SQVTM and CDR2 is ANQGSEA in the germline V gene. Here the CDR3 reads CNVEPGFTYNKQFF. The CDR3 nucleotides read TGCAATGTCGAGCCCGGTTTTACCTACAATAAGCAGTTCTTC.

To note about this clonotype: Since a much larger clone is just one base distant, this may be a read error. This rearrangement joins TRBV12-3 or TRBV12-4 to TRBJ2-1; possibly TRBD2 for D (6 bases). The CDR3 sequence is 15 residues long. Trimming removed 8 bases at V and 1 base at J, with 15 bases between. This chain's CDR3 is CASGLPGTSYNEQFF. CDR3 DNA sequence: TGTGCCAGCGGCCTCCCCGGGACTTCCTACAATGAGCAGTTCTTC.

Worth noting for this clonotype: Just one base apart from a much larger clone, this may be a read error. V gene TRBV5-1 combines with J gene TRBJ2-3; 14 nucleotides match TRBD2. The CDR3 has 16 amino acids. Germline CDR1 is SGHRS and CDR2 is YFSETQ. The CDR3 is CTSSLGPGTSGSTQYF. CDR3 bases: TGCACCAGCAGCTTGGGACCCGGGACTAGCGGGAGTACGCAGTATTTT.

This chain uses TRBV12-3 or TRBV12-4 with TRBJ2-2, with 11 bases identical to TRBD1. Trimming at V came to 9 bases and at J to 7 bases, leaving 10 bases not matched to a gene. The CDR3 is made up of 15 amino acids. CDR3 in amino acids: CASNSDRGLGGELFF. The DNA of the CDR3 is TGTGCCAGTAATTCGGACAGGGGGCTCGGCGGGGAGCTGTTTTTT.

As regards this clonotype: A junction boundary mismatches the germline segment, possibly from a read error. DNA of the CDR3: TGTGCCAGCAGTTACTATGGAGAGACTCACTACCCAGATAGGCAGTATTTT. Amino acids: CASSYYGETHYPDRQYF. The V call is TRBV6-5, the J call TRBJ2-3; D is uncertain. The CDR3 contains 17 residues. Germline CDR1 is MNHEY and CDR2 is SVGAGI.